The 2 T cell receptor beta chains reported below all come from one sample, sequenced in a study of blood T cell repertoires in COVID-19 (dated by TCRdb to the early 2020s). Preparation of the library involved the immunoSEQ multiplex PCR assay. What TCRdb holds here is the immuneACCESS table cut down to in-frame rearrangements. Part of the clones is not present; checked against another copy, under half of the missing clones reflect an unresolved V gene, and the others are unexplained. For this sample the table gives approximately 240,000 clones, of which 85% to 90% were detected only once. Clones ranked in the top ten supply approximately 3% of the sample. Source material: PBMCs or T cells enriched from blood (not recorded which). These receptors came from a woman aged 45-65 years in a cohort exposed to, infected with or recovered from COVID-19 (not recorded which).

The CDR3 DNA reads as TGTGCCAGCAGCCCTAGACAGGGGAATGAAAAACTGTTTTTT. Protein sequence: CASSPRQGNEKLFF. The rearrangement joins TRBV5-8 to TRBJ1-4; the match to TRBD1 covers 8 bases. This CDR3 region has 14 residues. Trimming cost V 4 bases and J 5 bases; bases outside gene matches: 4. Germline-derived CDR1 and CDR2 are SGHTS and YDEGEE.

The rearrangement uses TRBV28 and TRBJ2-7; 9 bases map to TRBD1. V lost 2 bases to trimming and J lost 8 bases; unmatched junction nucleotides: 22. Germline V gives CDR1 MDHEN, CDR2 SYDVKM. This CDR3 comprises 19 residues. This CDR3 reads CASSLKIPLSTRDRVKQYF. In DNA form, the CDR3 reads TGTGCCAGCAGTTTAAAAATACCCCTTTCCACTCGGGACAGGGTGAAGCAGTACTTC.